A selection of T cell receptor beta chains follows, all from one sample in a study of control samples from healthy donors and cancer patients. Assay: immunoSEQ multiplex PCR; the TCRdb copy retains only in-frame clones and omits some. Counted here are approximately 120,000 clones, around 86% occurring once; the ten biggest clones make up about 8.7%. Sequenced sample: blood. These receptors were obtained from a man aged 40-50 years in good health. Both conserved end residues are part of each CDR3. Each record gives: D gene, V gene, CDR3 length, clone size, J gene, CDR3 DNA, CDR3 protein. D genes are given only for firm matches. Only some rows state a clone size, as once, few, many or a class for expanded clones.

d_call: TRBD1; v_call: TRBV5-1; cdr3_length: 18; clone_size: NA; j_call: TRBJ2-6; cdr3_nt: TGCGCCAGCAGCCCCCTTGCGACAGGGAATTCCGGGGCCAACGTCCTGACTTTC; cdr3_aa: CASSPLATGNSGANVLTF
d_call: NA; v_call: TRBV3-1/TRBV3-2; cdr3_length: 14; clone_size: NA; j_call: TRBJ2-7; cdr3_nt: TGTGCCAGCAGCCCCCGGGACGGGGCGGGAGAGCAGTACTTC; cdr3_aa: CASSPRDGAGEQYF
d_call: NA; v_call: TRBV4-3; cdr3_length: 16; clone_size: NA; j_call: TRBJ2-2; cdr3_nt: TGCGCCAGCAGCCAAGCTGGGGGACTGAACACCGGGGAGCTGTTTTTT; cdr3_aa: CASSQAGGLNTGELFF
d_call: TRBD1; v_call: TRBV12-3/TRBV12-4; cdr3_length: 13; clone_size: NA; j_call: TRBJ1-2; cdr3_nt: TGTGCCAGCACCAGGGACAGTAACTATGGCTACACCTTC; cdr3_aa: CASTRDSNYGYTF
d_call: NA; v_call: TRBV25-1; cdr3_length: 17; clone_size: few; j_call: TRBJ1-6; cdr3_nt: TGTGCCAGCAGTGACCGGGACGCAAGCTCCTATAATTCACCCCTCCACTTT; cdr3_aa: CASSDRDASSYNSPLHF
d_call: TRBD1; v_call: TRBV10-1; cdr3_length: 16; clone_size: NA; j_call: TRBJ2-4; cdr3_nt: TGCGCCAGCAGCGGTGACAGGGGGGAAGCCAAAAACATTCAGTACTTC; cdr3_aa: CASSGDRGEAKNIQYF
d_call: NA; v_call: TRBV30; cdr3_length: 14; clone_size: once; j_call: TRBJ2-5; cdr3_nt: TGTGCCTGGAGTCCTACGGGGGGCCGGGAGACCCAGTACTTC; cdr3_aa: CAWSPTGGRETQYF
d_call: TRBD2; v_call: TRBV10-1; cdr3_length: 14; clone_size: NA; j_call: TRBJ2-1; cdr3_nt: TGCGCCAGCAGTGATAGAGCGGGGTGGGATGAGCAGTTCTTC; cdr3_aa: CASSDRAGWDEQFF
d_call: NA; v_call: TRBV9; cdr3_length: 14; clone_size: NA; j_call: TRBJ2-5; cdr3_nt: TGTGCCAGCAGCGAGTGGGGGACCCAAGAGACCCAGTACTTC; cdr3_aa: CASSEWGTQETQYF
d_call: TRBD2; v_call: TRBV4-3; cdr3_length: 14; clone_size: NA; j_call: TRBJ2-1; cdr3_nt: TGCGCCAGCAGCCAAGATGTGGGGAGGGGTGAGCAGTTCTTC; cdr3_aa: CASSQDVGRGEQFF
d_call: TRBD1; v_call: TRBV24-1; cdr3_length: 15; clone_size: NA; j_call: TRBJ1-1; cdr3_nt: TGTGCCACCAGTGATCCCCGGAACAGGGGGACTGAAGCTTTCTTT; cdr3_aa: CATSDPRNRGTEAFF
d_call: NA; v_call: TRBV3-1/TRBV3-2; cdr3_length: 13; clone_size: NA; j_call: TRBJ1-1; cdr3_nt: TGTGCCAGCAGCCAAGATTTCGGGGGGCCAGCTTTCTTT; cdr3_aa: CASSQDFGGPAFF
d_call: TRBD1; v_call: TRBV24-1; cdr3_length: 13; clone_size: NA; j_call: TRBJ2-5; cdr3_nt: TGTGCCACCAGTAGAACAGGGGTAGAGACCCAGTACTTC; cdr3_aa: CATSRTGVETQYF
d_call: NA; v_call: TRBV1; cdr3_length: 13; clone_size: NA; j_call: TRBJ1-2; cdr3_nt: TGCACCAGCAGACAACAGGACAGCTATGGCTACACCTTC; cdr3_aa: CTSRQQDSYGYTF
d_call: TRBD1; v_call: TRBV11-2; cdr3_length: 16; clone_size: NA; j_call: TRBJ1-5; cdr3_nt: TGTGCCAGCAGCTCCCGTCCGCACAGGGGGGCTCAGCCCCAGCATTTT; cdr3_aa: CASSSRPHRGAQPQHF
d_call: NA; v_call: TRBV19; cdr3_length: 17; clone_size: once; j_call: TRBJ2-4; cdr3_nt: TGTGCCAGTAGTTCCCCTCGGGCCGGTAAAGCCAAAAACATTCAGTACTTC; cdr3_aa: CASSSPRAGKAKNIQYF
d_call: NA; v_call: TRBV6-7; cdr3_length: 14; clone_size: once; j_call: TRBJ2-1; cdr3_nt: TGTGCCAGCAGTTACAGGGGCAGGGGTGGCGAGCAGTTCTTC; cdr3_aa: CASSYRGRGGEQFF
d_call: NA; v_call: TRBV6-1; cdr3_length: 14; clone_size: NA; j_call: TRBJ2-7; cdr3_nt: TGTGCCAGCAGTGAAGGGGCCGCCCGACGCGAGCAGTACTTC; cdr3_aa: CASSEGAARREQYF
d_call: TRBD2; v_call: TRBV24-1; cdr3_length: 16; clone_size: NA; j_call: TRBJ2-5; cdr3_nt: TGTGCCACCAGGGGTCGCGGGGCTAGCGGGGCCGGGACCCAGTACTTC; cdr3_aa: CATRGRGASGAGTQYF
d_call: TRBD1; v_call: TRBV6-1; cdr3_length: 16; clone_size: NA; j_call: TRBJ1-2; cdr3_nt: TGTGCCAGCAGTGACATCTTAGCAGGGGGCGGCTATGGCTACACCTTC; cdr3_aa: CASSDILAGGGYGYTF
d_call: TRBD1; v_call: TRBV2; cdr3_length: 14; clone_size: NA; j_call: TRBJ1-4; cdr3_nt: TGTGCCAGCAGGCTACAGGGGGCAAATGAAAAACTGTTTTTT; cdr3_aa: CASRLQGANEKLFF
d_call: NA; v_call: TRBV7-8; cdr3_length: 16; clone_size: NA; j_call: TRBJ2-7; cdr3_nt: TGTGCCAGCAGCTTAGCGCGGGTGAGCCGAGCCTACGAGCAGTACTTC; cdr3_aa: CASSLARVSRAYEQYF
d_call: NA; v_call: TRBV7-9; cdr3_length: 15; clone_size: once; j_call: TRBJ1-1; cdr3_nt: TGTGCCAGCAGCTTAGCATGGGGCGTGAACACTGAAGCTTTCTTT; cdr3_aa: CASSLAWGVNTEAFF
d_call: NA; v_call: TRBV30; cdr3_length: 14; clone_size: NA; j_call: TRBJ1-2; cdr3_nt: TGTGCCTGGAGTCCTCGCAGCTCTAACTATGGCTACACCTTC; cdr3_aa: CAWSPRSSNYGYTF
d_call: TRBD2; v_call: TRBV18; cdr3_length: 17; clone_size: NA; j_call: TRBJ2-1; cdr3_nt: TGTGCCAGCTCACCCCAAAAGGGACTAGCGGGGGACAATGAGCAGTTCTTC; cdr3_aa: CASSPQKGLAGDNEQFF
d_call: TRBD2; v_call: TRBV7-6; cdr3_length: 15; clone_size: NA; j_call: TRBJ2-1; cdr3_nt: TGTGCCAGTCGCGCCCTTAGCGGGTCCTACAATGAGCAGTTCTTC; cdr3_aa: CASRALSGSYNEQFF